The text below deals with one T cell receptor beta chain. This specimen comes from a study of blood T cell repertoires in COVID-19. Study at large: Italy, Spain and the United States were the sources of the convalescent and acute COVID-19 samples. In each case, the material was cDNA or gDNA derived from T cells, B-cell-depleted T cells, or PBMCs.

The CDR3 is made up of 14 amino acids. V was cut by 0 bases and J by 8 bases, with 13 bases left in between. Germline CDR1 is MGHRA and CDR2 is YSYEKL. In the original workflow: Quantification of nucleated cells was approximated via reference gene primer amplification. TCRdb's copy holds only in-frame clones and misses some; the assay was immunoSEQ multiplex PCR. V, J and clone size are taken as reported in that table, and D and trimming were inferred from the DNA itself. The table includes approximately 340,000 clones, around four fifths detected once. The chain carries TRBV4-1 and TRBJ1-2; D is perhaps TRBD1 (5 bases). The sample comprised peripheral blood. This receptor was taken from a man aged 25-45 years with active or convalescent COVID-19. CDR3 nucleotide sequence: TGCGCCAGCAGCCAAGATCTCAAGCGGGGGGGCTACACCTTC. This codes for CASSQDLKRGGYTF.